The sequence of this TCR beta chain was determined in a study of human T cells and chemical hapten exposure. This clonotype was seen a handful of times. Its target is unknown. TCRdb used MiXCR to reprocess the RACE reads, holding one entry per CDR3 protein. The sample holds 350,000 or so distinct CDR3 sequences; approximately 6.9% are singletons and the top ten take 7% to 10%. Indicated time point: patch test 1, 2 weeks after DPC sensitization. The treatment was: therapeutic diphenylcyclopropenone sensitization with weekly scalp DPC. Investigators collected blood before applying each patch test. Non-pregnant alopecia patients aged 18 to 70, suitable for DPC therapy. Study results and limitations: No alteration of TCRs above 1 in 1000 frequency was seen with DPC sensitization.

The TCR was taken from a woman aged 18-29 years with alopecia areata. Some clones in this sample may be carry-over from other donors' samples. The sequences come from whole blood, collected in connection with sensitization to the hapten diphenylcyclopropenone (DPC).

CDR3 DNA sequence: TGTGCCAGCGTTAGGGAAAGCTCCTACAATGAGCAGTTCTTC. Encoded protein: CASVRESSYNEQFF. The chain uses TRBV12-3 or TRBV12-4 and TRBJ2-1; D unclear. This CDR3 contains 14 residues. Trimming stripped 8 bases from V and 0 bases from J, with 11 bases between.